This record covers a single T cell receptor beta chain. This entry belongs to a study of blood T cell repertoires in COVID-19. CDR3 size: 15 residues. V was pared by 5 bases and J by 2 bases, with 13 bases between. Looked up from germline, CDR1 is SEHNR and CDR2 is FQNEAQ (reference sequence). Sequencing was performed with immunoSEQ multiplex PCR; in TCRdb, only in-frame clones are kept and a portion is missing. The table records 150,000 to 200,000 clones, about 89% of them present only once. V usage is TRBV7-9 and J usage is TRBJ2-1; D uncertain. Sequencing was done on a sample of peripheral blood. This sequence was found in a man between 65 and 79 years old with acute or convalescent COVID-19. The CDR3 region has the DNA TGTGCCAGCAGCCCCCCAGGTGGAACCTACAATGAGCAGTTCTTC. Protein: CASSPPGGTYNEQFF.